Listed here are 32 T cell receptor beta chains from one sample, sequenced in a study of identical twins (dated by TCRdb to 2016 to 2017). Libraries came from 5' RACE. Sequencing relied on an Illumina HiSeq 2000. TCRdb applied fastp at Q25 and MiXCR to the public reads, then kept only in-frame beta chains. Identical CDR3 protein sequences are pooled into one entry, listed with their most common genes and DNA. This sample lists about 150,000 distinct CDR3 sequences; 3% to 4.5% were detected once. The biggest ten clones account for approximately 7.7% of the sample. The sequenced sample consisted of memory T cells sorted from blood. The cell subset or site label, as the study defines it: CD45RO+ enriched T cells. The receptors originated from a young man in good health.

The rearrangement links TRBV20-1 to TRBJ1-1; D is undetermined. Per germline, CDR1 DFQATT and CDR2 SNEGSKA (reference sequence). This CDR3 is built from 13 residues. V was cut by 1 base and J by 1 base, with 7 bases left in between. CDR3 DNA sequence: TGCAGTGCTAGAGCACAACCGAACACTGAAGCTTTCTTT. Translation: CSARAQPNTEAFF.

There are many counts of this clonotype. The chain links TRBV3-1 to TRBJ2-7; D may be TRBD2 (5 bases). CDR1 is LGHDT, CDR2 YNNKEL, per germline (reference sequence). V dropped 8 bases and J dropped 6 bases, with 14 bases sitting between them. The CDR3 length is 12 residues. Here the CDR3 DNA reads TGTGCCAGCGCGCCGGAAGAGGGCGAGCAGTACTTC. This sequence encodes CASAPEEGEQYF.

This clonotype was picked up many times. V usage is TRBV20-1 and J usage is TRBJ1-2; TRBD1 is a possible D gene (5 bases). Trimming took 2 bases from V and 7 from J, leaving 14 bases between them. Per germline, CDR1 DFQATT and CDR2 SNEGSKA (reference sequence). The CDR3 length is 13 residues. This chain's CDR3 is CSARLQERRGYTF. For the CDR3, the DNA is TGCAGTGCTAGACTACAGGAGCGTCGTGGCTACACCTTC.

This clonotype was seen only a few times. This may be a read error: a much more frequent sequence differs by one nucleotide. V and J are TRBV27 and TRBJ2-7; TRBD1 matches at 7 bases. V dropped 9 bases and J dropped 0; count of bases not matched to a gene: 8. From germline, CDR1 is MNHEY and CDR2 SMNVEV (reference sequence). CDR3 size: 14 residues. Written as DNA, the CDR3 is TGTGCCAGTAAGCCGGGACAGAGCTCCTACGAGCAGTACTTC. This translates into CASKPGQSSYEQYF.

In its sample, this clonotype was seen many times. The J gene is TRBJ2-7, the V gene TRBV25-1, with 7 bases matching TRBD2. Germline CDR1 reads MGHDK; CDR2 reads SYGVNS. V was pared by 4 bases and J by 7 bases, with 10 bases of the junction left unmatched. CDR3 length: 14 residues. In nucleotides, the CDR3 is TGTGCCAGCAGTGTCGGCGGGAGCACCGGGGAGCAGTACTTC. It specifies CASSVGGSTGEQYF.

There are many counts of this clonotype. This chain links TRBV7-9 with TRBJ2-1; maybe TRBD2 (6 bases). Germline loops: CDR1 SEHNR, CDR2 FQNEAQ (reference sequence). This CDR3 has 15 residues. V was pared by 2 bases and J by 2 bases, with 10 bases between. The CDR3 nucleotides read TGTGCCAGCAGCTTATTAGCGGATACCTACAATGAGCAGTTCTTC. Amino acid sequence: CASSLLADTYNEQFF.

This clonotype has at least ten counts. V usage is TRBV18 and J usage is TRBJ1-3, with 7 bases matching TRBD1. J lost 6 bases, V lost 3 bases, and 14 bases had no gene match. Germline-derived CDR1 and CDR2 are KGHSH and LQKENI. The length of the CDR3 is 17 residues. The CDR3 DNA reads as TGTGCCAGCTCACCGCTGAGGGACAGAAACTGGATAAACACCATATATTTT. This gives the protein CASSPLRDRNWINTIYF.

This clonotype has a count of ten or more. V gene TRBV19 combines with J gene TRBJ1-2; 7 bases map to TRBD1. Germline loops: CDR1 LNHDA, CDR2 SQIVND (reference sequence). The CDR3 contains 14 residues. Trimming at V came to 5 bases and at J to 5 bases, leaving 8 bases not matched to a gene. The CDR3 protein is CASSQQGSLYGYTF. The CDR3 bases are TGTGCCAGTAGTCAACAGGGGAGTCTGTATGGCTACACCTTC.

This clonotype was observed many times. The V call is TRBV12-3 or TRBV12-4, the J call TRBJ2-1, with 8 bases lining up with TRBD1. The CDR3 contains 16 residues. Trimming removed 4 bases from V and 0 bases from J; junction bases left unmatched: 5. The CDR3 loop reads CASSSITGGSYNEQFF. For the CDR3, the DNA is TGTGCCAGCAGTTCTATTACAGGGGGCTCCTACAATGAGCAGTTCTTC.

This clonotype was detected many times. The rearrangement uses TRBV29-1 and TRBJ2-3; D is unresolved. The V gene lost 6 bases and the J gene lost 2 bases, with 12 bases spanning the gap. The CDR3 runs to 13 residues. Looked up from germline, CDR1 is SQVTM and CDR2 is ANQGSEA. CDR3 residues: CSVGISSTDTQYF. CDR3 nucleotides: TGCAGCGTGGGGATATCATCCACAGATACGCAGTATTTT.

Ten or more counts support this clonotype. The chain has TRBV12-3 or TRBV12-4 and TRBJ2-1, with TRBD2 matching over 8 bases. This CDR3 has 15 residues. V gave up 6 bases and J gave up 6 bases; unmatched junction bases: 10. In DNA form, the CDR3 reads TGTGCCAGCAGCCGCCTAGCGGGTTTACGCAATGAGCAGTTCTTC. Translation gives CASSRLAGLRNEQFF.

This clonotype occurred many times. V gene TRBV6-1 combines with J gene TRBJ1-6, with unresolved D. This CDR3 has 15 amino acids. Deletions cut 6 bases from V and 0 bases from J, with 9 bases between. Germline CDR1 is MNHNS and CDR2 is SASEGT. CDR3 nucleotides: TGTGCCAGCAGGGAGATCAGCTCCTATAATTCACCCCTCCACTTT. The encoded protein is CASREISSYNSPLHF.

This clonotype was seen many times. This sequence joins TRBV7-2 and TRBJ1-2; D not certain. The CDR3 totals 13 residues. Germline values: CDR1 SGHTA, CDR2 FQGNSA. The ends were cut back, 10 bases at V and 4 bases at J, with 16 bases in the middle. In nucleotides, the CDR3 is TGTGCCATCAAGGCCGTTTCGGGCTATGGCTACACCTTC. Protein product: CAIKAVSGYGYTF.

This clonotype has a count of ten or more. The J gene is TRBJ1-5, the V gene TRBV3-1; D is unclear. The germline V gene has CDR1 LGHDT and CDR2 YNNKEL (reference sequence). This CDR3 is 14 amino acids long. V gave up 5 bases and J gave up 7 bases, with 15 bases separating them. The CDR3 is CASSDGVGIQPQHF. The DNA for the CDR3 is TGTGCCAGCAGCGACGGCGTAGGGATCCAGCCCCAGCATTTT.

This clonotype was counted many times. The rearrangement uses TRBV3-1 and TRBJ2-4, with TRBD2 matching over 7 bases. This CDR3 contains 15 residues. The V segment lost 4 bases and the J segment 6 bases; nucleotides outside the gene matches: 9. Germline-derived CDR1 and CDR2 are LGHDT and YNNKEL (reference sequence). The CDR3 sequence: CASSPMMGGGNIQYF. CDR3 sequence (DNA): TGTGCCAGCAGCCCTATGATGGGGGGGGGAAACATTCAGTACTTC.

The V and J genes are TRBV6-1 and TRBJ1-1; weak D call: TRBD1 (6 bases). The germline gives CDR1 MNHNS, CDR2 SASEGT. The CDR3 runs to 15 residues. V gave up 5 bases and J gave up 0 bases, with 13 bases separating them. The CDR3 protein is CASSPSDRLNTEAFF. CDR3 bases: TGTGCCAGCAGTCCAAGCGACAGGCTGAACACTGAAGCTTTCTTT.

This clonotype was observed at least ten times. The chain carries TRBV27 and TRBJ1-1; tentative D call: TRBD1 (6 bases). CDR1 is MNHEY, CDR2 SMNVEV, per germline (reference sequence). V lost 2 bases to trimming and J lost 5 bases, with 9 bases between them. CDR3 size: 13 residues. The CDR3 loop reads CASSLRGKTEAFF. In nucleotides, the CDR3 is TGTGCCAGCAGTTTAAGGGGGAAAACTGAAGCTTTCTTT.

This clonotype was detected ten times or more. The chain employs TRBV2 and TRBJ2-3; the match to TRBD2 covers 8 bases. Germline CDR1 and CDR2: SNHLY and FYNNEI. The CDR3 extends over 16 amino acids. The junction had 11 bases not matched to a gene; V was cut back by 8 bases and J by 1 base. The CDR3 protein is CASYPLREAGTDTQYF. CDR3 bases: TGTGCCAGCTACCCTTTGCGGGAGGCGGGCACAGATACGCAGTATTTT. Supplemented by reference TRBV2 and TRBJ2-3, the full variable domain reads EPEVTQTPSHQVTQMGQEVILRCVPISNHLYFYWYRQILGQKVEFLVSFYNNEISEKSEIFDDQFSVERPDGSNFTLKIRSTKLEDSAMYFCASYPLREAGTDTQYFGPGTRLTVL.

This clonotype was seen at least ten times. Here the CDR3 reads CASREGLAQYF. The CDR3 bases are TGTGCCAGTAGAGAGGGGCTTGCGCAGTATTTT. The chain couples TRBV19 to TRBJ2-3; D might be TRBD1 or TRBD2, each matching 5 bases. Trimming took 6 bases from V and 10 from J, leaving 11 bases between them. Germline V CDR1 and CDR2: LNHDA, SQIVND (reference sequence). The CDR3 covers 11 residues.

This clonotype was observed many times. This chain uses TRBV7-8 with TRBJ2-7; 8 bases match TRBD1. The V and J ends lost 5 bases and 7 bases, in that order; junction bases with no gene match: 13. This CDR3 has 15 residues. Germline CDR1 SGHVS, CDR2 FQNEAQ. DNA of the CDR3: TGTGCCAGCAGCCAGACACAGGGACAGGTCCAAGAGCAGTACGTC. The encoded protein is CASSQTQGQVQEQYV.

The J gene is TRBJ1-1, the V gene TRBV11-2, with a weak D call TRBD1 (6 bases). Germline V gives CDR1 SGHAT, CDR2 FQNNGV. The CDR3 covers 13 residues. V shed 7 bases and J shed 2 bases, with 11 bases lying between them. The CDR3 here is CASKGGFNTEAFF. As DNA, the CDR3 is TGTGCCAGCAAAGGGGGATTTAACACTGAAGCTTTCTTT.

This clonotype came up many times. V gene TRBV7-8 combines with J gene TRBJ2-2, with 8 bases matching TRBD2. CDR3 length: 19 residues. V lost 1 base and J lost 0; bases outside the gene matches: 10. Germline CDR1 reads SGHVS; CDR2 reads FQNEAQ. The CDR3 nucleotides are TGTGCCAGCAGCTTAGGGGTTTACACGGGAGGGTCGAACACCGGGGAGCTGTTTTTT. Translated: CASSLGVYTGGSNTGELFF. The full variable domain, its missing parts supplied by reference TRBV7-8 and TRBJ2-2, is GAGVSQSPRYKVAKRGQDVALRCDPISGHVSLFWYQQALGQGPEFLTYFQNEAQLDKSGLPSDRFFAERPEGSVSTLKIQRTQQEDSAVYLCASSLGVYTGGSNTGELFFGEGSRLTVL.

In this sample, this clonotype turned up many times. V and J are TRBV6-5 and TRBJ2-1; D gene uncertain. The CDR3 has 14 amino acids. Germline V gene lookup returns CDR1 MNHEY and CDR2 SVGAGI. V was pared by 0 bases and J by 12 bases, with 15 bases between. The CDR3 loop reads CASSYSPRSNGQFF. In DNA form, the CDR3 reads TGTGCCAGCAGTTACTCCCCTAGGTCTAACGGGCAGTTCTTC.

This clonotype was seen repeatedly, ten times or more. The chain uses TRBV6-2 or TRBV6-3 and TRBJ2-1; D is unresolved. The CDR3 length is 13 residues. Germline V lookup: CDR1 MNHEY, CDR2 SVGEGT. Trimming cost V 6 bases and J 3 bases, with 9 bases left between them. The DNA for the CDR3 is TGTGCCAGCAGATCTAGGATCTACAATGAGCAGTTCTTC. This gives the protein CASRSRIYNEQFF.

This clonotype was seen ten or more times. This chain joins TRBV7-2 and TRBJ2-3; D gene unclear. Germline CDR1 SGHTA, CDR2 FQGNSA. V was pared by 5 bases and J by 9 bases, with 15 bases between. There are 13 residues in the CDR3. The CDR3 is CASSPQSRTTQYF. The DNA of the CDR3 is TGTGCCAGCAGCCCCCAGTCTAGGACCACGCAGTATTTT.

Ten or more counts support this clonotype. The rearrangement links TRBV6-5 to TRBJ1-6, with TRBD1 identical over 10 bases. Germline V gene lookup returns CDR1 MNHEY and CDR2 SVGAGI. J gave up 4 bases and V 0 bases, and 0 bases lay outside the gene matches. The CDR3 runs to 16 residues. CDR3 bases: TGTGCCAGCAGTTACTCGGGACAGGGGTATAATTCACCCCTCCACTTT. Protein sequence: CASSYSGQGYNSPLHF.

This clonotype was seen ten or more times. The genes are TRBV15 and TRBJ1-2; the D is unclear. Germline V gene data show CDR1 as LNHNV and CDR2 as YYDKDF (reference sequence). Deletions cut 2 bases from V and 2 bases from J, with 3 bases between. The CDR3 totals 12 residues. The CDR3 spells CATSRQNYGYTF. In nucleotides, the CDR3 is TGTGCCACCAGCAGACAAAACTATGGCTACACCTTC.

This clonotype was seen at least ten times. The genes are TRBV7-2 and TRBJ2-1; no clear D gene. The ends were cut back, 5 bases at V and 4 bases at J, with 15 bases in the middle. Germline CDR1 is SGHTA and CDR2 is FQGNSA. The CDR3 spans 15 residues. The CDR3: CASSPTRYRYNEQFF. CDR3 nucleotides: TGTGCCAGCAGCCCTACTCGGTATAGGTACAATGAGCAGTTCTTC.

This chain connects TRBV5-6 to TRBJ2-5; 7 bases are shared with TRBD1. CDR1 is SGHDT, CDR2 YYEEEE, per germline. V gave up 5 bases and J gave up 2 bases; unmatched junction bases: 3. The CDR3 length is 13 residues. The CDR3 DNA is TGTGCCAGCAGTAAACAGGGGCAAGAGACCCAGTACTTC. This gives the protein CASSKQGQETQYF.

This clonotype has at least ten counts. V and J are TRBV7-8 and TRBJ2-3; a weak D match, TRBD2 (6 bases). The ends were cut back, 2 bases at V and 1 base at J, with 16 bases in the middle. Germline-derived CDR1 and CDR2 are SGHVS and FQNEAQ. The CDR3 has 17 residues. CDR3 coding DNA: TGTGCCAGCAGCTTATCGGTAGGGGCGGGGCGCACAGATACGCAGTATTTT. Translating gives CASSLSVGAGRTDTQYF.

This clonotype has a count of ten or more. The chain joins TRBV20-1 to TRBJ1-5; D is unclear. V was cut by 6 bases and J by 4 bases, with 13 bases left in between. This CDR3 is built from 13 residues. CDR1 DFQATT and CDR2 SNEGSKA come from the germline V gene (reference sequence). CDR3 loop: CSANLGSNQPQHF. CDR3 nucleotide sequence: TGCAGTGCGAACCTGGGGTCGAATCAGCCCCAGCATTTT.

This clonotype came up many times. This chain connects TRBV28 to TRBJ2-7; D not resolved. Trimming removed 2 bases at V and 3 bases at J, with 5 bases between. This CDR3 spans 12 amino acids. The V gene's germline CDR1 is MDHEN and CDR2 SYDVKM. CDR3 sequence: CASSLMDYEQYF. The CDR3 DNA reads TGTGCCAGCAGTTTAATGGACTACGAGCAGTACTTC.